The 13 T cell receptor beta chains reported below all come from one sample, sequenced in a study of T cells in Graves' hyperthyroidism and ophthalmopathy. Amplification yielded TCR beta CDR3 regions, with RNA transcripts as the source. HTBI primers were the set used in a first-round RT-PCR of the TCR CDR3. Each CDR3 protein gets one entry after TCRdb re-called the multiplex PCR reads with MiXCR. The sample consists of about 700,000 distinct CDR3 sequences, 45% of them appearing once. The sample was peripheral blood or thyroid tissue (not recorded which). The receptors stem from an adult man with Graves' disease, either hyperthyroidism or ophthalmopathy (not recorded which).

The chain carries TRBV5-1 and TRBJ2-5, with TRBD2 matching 9 bases. This CDR3 region has 15 residues. The junction had 8 bases not matched to a gene; V was cut back by 6 bases and J by 2 bases. Germline V gives CDR1 SGHRS, CDR2 YFSETQ. Here the CDR3 DNA reads TGCGCCAGCAAGGGGCTAGCGGGACAACAAGAGACCCAGTACTTC. Translating it yields CASKGLAGQQETQYF. The variable domain in full, completed from reference TRBV5-1 and TRBJ2-5, reads KAGVTQTPRYLIKTRGQQVTLSCSPISGHRSVSWYQQTPGQGLQFLFEYFSETQRNKGNFPGRFSGRQFSNSRSEMNVSTLELGDSALYLCASKGLAGQQETQYFGPGTRLLVL.

The chain has TRBV29-1 and TRBJ1-6; D gene unclear. V lost 4 bases and J lost 6, with 10 bases in between. CDR3 size: 13 residues. In germline, CDR1 is SQVTM, CDR2 ANQGSEA. The CDR3 loop is CSVGGVRNSPLHF. CDR3 nucleotide sequence: TGCAGCGTTGGCGGGGTCCGTAATTCACCCCTCCACTTT.

This chain joins TRBV29-1 and TRBJ2-7, with 10 bases matching TRBD2. This CDR3 region has 15 residues. The germline V gene encodes CDR1 SQVTM and CDR2 ANQGSEA. V lost 3 bases, J lost 5 bases, and 10 bases stayed unmatched. CDR3 nucleotide sequence: TGCAGCGTTGAGGGGGCTAGCGGGAGTATCAACGAGCAGTACTTC. Protein product: CSVEGASGSINEQYF.

The V gene is TRBV2, the J gene TRBJ1-5; no clear D. Germline CDR1 and CDR2: SNHLY and FYNNEI. With 4 bases removed from V and 2 bases from J, the gap between germline ends came to 12 bases. This CDR3 is 15 amino acids long. CDR3 DNA sequence: TGTGCCAGCAGTGCTAGGACTGGGGGCAATCAGCCCCAGCATTTT. Translated: CASSARTGGNQPQHF. Combining the CDR3 with reference TRBV2 and TRBJ1-5 gives the whole variable domain EPEVTQTPSHQVTQMGQEVILRCVPISNHLYFYWYRQILGQKVEFLVSFYNNEISEKSEIFDDQFSVERPDGSNFTLKIRSTKLEDSAMYFCASSARTGGNQPQHFGDGTRLSIL.

About this clonotype: Just one base apart from a much larger clone, this may be a read error. The chain has TRBV7-9 and TRBJ2-5; perhaps TRBD1 as D (6 bases). CDR1 is SEHNR and CDR2 is FQNEAQ in the germline V gene (reference sequence). The CDR3 loop spans 14 amino acids. The CDR3 loop is CASSLDRVQETQHF. The CDR3 DNA reads as TGTGCCAGCAGCTTAGACAGGGTCCAAGAGACCCAGCACTTC.

The V call is TRBV7-9, the J call TRBJ2-5; 9 positions agree with TRBD2. The CDR3 is made up of 16 amino acids. The germline gives CDR1 SEHNR, CDR2 FQNEAQ (reference sequence). After removal of 7 bases from V and 2 bases from J, the junction contained 11 bases not matched to a gene. This CDR3 reads CASNLAGAGSQETQYF. In DNA, the CDR3 is TGTGCCAGCAATTTAGCGGGAGCGGGGTCGCAAGAGACCCAGTACTTC.

This clonotype was observed at least ten times. The rearrangement joins TRBV7-8 to TRBJ1-1; no definite D call. Germline CDR1 reads SGHVS; CDR2 reads FQNEAQ. The length of the CDR3 is 15 residues. V was shortened by 0 bases and J by 1 base, with 9 bases between the two germline ends. CDR3 sequence (DNA): TGTGCCAGCAGCTTAGCTGGCGTTACGAACACTGAAGCTTTCTTT. It yields the protein CASSLAGVTNTEAFF.

This chain connects TRBV20-1 to TRBJ2-2, with D unclear. Trimming shortened V by 0 bases and J by 1 base, and 6 bases separated the two germline ends. The CDR3 extends over 14 amino acids. The V gene's germline CDR1 is DFQATT and CDR2 SNEGSKA (reference sequence). The CDR3 coding sequence is TGCAGTGCTAGAGACAGGATGAACACCGGGGAGCTGTTTTTT. Translated: CSARDRMNTGELFF.

The chain has TRBV4-1 and TRBJ2-2; weak D call: TRBD2 (5 bases). V was cut by 0 bases and J by 2 bases, with 28 bases left in between. CDR3 length equals 22 residues. Germline lookup yields CDR1 MGHRA and CDR2 YSYEKL. CDR3 amino acids: CASSQDPRSPLLVVVNTGELFF. In nucleotides, the CDR3 is TGCGCCAGCAGCCAAGATCCCCGCTCCCCCTTACTAGTGGTGGTCAACACCGGGGAGCTGTTTTTT.

This clonotype was seen only once. A much larger clone is a single base away; this may be a read error. V usage is TRBV29-1 and J usage is TRBJ1-1, with D maybe TRBD1 (5 bases). This CDR3 is built from 14 residues. V lost 5 bases, J lost 3 bases, and 16 bases lay in between. From germline, CDR1 is SQVTM and CDR2 ANQGSEA. CDR3 nucleotide sequence: TGCAGCGTTTGTGGAACTCTAGGGGACACTGAAGCTTTCTTT. Amino acid sequence: CSVCGTLGDTEAFF.

The chain employs TRBV2 and TRBJ2-7; a weak D match, TRBD1 (6 bases). V was cut by 6 bases and J by 3 bases, with 9 bases left in between. Germline-derived CDR1 and CDR2 are SNHLY and FYNNEI. This CDR3 region has 12 residues. CDR3 coding DNA: TGTGCCAGCAGAGTCAGGGGCTACGAGCAGTACTTC. Its translation is CASRVRGYEQYF.

In its sample, this clonotype was seen many times. This rearrangement joins TRBV5-1 to TRBJ2-7; no definite D call. This CDR3 spans 13 amino acids. Per germline, CDR1 SGHRS and CDR2 YFSETQ. Trimming pared 0 bases from V and 6 bases from J, leaving 10 bases between. The CDR3 loop is CASSLDSGSEQYF. The CDR3 bases are TGCGCCAGCAGCTTGGACAGTGGTAGCGAGCAGTACTTC. The complete variable domain, with remaining parts taken from reference TRBV5-1 and TRBJ2-7, reads KAGVTQTPRYLIKTRGQQVTLSCSPISGHRSVSWYQQTPGQGLQFLFEYFSETQRNKGNFPGRFSGRQFSNSRSEMNVSTLELGDSALYLCASSLDSGSEQYFGPGTRLTVT.

Of note for this clonotype: It may be a read error: a sequence one base away is much more abundant. V usage is TRBV5-6 and J usage is TRBJ2-6, with D perhaps matching TRBD1 (5 bases). CDR1 and CDR2 from the germline V gene are SGHDT and YYEEEE. The CDR3 has 14 residues. CDR3 DNA sequence: TGTGCCAGCAACCCAGGCTCTGGGGCCAACGGCCTGACTTTC. Its protein product is CASNPGSGANGLTF.